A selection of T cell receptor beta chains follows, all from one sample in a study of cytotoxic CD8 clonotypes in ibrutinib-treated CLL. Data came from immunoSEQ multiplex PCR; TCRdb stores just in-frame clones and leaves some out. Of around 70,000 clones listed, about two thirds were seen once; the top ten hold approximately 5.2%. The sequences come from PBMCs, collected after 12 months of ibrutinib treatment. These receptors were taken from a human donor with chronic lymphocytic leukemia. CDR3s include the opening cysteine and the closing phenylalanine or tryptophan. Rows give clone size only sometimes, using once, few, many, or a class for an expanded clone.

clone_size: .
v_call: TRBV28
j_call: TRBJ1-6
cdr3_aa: CASRGVRSYNSPLHF

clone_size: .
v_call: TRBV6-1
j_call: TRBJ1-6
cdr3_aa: CASSVSPDASSDNSPLHF

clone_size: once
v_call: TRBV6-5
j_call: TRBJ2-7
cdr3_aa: CASSYTDSPPNF

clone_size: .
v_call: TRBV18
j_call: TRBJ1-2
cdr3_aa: CASSPSLGTKDYGYTF

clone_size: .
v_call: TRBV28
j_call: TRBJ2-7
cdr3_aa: CASSLQLVGQYF

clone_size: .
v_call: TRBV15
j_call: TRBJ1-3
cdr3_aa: CATSRDLGRQGAGSGNTIYF

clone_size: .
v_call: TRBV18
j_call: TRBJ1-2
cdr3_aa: CASSLETDLNYGYTF

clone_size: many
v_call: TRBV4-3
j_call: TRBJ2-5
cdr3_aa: CASSQDLYQETQYF

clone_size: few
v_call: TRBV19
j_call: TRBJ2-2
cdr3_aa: CASSMPSGRGTGELFF

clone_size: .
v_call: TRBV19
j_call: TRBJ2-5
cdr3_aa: CASSKGLAGGQETQYF

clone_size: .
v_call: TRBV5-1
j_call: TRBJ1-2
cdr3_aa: CASSIQPQRGLGYTF

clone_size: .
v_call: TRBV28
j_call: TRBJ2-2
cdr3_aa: CASSGFEAANTGELFF

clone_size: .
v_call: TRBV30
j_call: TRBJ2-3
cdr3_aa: CASSPGTPDTQYF

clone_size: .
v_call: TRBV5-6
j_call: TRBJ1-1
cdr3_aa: CASSGRSNTEAFF

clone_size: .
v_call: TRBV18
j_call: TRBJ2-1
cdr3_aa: CASSAGTGVDEQFF

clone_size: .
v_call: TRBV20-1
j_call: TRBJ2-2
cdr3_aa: CSATRAGELFF

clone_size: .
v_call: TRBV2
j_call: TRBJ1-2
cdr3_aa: CGGRLNYGYTF

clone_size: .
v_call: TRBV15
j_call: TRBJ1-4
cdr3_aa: CATSTGHFREKLFF

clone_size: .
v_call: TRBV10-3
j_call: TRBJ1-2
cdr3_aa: CAISEFRDGYTF

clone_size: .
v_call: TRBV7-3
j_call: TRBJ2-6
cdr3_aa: CASSLSPPGASGANVLTF

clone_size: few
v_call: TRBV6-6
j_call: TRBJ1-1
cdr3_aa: CASSYSSDLPRAFF

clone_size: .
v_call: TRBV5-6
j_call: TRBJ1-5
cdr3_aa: CASSLTQGQPQHF

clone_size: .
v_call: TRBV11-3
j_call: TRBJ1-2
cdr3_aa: CASSLTDPHYGYTF

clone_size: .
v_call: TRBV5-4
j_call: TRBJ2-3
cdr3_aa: CASSLEVGVGTDTQYF

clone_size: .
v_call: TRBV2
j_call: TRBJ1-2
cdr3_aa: CASRAETDYGYTF

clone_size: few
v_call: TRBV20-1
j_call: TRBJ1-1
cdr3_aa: CSAYAPSEAFF

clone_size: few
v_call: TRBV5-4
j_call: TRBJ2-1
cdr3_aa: CASTKGRESFF

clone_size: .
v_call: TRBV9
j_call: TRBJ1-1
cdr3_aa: CASSTDPRHTEAFF

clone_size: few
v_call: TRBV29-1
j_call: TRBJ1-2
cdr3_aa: CSVEVSGGYGYTF

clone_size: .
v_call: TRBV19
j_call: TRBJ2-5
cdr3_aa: CASKDSGETQYF

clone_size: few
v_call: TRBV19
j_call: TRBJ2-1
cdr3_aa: CASSIGPLTYNEQFF

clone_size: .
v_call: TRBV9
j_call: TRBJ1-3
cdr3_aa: CASSLEGSSGNTIYF

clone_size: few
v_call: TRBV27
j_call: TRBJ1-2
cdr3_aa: CASSRSYGYTF

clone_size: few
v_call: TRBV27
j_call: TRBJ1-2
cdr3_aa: CASRPGQRSGYGYTF

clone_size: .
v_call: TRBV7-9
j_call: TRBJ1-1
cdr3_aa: CASSPALGHYTEAFF

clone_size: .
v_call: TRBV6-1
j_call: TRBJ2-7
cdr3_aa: CASSEPGRQYEQYF

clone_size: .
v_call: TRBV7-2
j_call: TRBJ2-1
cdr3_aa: CASSSSVYEQFF

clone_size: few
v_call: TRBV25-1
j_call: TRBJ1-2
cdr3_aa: CASSRVYGYTF

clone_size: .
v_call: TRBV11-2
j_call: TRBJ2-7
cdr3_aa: CASSGGPGGGYEQYF

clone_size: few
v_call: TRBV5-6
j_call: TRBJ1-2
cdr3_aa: CASSLTTAYNYGYTF

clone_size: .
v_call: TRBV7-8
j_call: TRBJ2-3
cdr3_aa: CASSEQGSTDTQYF

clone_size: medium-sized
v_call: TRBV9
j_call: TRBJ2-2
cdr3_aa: CASSDSGGDTGELFF

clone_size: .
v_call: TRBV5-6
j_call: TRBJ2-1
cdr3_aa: CASNTGQGSYNEQFF

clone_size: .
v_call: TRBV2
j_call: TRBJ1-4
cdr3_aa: CASRGRTSNEKLFF

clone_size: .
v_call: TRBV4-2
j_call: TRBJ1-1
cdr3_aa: CASSLQKGPQTGNTEAFF

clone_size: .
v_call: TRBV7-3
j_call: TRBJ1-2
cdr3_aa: CASSPDWVGYTF

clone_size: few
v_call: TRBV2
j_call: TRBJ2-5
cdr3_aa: CASNKLAAQETQYF

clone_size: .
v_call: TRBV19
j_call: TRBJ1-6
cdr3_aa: CASSIVAGGGPLHF

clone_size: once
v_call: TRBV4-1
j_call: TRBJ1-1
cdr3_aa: CASSQHPLFSEAFF

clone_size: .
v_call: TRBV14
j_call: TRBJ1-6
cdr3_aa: CASSHWTGGSPLHF

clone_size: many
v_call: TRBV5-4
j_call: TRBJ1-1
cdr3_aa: CASSFGTQNTEAFF

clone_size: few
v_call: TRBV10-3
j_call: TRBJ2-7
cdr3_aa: CAISESGQGYEQYF

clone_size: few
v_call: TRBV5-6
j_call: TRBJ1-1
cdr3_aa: CASSLGTGSGDTEAFF

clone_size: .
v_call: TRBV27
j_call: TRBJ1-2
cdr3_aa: CASSLTRDRGGYTF

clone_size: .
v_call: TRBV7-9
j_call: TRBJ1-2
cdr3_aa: CASSGQNTYYGYTF

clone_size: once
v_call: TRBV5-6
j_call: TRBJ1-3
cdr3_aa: CASSLDEGATIYF

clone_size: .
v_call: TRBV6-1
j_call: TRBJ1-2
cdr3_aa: CASSNLQGKAGYTF

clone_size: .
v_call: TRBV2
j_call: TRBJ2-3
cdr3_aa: CASRNSGGASDTQYF

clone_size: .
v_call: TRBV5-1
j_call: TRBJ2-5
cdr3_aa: CASSAGTSGEETQYF

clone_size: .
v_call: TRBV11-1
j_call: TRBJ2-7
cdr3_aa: CASSSSGQGSNEQYF